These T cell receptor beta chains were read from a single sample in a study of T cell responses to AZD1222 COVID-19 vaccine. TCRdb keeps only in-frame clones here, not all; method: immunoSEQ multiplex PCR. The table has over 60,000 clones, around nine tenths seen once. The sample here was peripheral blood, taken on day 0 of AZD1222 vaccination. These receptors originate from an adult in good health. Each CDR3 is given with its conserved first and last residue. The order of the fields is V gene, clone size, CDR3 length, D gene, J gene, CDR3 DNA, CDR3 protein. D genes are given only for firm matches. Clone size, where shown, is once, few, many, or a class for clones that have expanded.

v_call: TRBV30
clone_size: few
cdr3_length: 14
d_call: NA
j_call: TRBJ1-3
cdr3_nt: TGTGCCTGGAGTGTAACAGGCTCTGGAAACACCATATATTTT
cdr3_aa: CAWSVTGSGNTIYF

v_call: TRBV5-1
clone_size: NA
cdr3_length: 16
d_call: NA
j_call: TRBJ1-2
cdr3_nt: TGCGCCAGCAGCTTTAGGCTTCCGGGCCGGAACTATGGCTACACCTTC
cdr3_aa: CASSFRLPGRNYGYTF

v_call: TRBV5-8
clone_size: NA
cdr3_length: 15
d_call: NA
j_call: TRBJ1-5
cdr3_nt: TGTGCCAGCAGCTTGGGGCAGGGTCACGTTCAGCCCCAGCATTTT
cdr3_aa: CASSLGQGHVQPQHF

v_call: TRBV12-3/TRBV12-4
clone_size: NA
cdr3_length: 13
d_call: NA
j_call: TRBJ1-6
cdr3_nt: TGTGCCAGCAGTTGGTCAGGGGATTCACCCCTCCACTTT
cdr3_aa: CASSWSGDSPLHF

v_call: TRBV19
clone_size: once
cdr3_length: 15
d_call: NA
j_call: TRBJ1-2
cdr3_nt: TGTGCCAGCGCCCGGGCCACAAACTCGGGCTATGGCTACACCTTC
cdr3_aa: CASARATNSGYGYTF

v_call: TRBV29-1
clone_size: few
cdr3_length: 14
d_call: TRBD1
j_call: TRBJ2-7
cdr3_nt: TGCAGCGACAGCACCGGGACAGGGGAGTACGAGCAGTACTTC
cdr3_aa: CSDSTGTGEYEQYF

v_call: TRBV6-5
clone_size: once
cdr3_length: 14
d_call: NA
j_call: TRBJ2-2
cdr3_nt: TGTGCCAGCCGACCAGGGGTAGGCACCGGGGAGCTGTTTTTT
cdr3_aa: CASRPGVGTGELFF

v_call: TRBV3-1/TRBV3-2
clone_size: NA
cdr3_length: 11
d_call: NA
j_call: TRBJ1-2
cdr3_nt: TGTGCCAGCAGCCAAGGGACAGGCTACACCTTC
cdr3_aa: CASSQGTGYTF

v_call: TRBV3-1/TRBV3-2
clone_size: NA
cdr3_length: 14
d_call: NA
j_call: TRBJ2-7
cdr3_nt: TGTGCCAGCAGCCACTCGGGCCAACCATACGAGCAGTACTTC
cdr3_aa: CASSHSGQPYEQYF

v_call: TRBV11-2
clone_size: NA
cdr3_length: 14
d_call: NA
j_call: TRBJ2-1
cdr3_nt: TGTGCCAGCAGCTTAGTGACGGTATACAATGAGCAGTTCTTC
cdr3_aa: CASSLVTVYNEQFF

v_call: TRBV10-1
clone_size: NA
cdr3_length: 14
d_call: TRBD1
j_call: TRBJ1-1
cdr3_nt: TGCGCCAGCAGTGCGGGTCAGGGGGACACTGAAGCTTTCTTT
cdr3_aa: CASSAGQGDTEAFF

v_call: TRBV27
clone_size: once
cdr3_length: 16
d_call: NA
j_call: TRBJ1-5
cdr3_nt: TGTGCCAGCAGAGGGACGGCGGGATATAGCAATCAGCCCCAGCATTTT
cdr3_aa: CASRGTAGYSNQPQHF

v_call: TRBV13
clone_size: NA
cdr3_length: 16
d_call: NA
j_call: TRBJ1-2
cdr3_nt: TGTGCCAGCAGCCGAGACCAGGAAGACTTTAACTATGGCTACACCTTC
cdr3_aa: CASSRDQEDFNYGYTF

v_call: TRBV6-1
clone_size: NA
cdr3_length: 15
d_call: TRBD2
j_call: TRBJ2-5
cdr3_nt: TGTGCCAGCAGTGATTGGTCAGGGACTAGCGAGACCCAGTACTTC
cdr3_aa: CASSDWSGTSETQYF

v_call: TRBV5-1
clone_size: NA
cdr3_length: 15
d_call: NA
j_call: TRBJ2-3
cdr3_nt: TGCGCCAGCAGCTTGGAAGGGGACCGCACAGATACGCAGTATTTT
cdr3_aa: CASSLEGDRTDTQYF

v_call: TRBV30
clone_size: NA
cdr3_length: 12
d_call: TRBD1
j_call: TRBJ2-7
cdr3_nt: TGTGCCTGGGGACAGGGATCGGCCGAGCAGTACTTC
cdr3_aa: CAWGQGSAEQYF

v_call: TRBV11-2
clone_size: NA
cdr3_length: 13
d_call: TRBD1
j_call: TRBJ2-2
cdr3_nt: TGTGCCAGCAACAGGGGGCAAACCGGGGAGCTGTTTTTT
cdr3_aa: CASNRGQTGELFF

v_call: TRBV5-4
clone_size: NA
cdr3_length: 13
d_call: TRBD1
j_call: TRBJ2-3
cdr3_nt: TGTGCCAGCAGCTGGACAGGGGTAGATACGCAGTATTTT
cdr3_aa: CASSWTGVDTQYF

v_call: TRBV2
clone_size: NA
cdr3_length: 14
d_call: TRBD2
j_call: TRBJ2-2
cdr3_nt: TGTGCCAGCGGGCGGGGGATTAACACCGGGGAGCTGTTTTTT
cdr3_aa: CASGRGINTGELFF

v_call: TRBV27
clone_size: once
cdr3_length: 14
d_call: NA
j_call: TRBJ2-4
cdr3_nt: TGTGCCAGCAGTTGGAGGGAGGCGGGAAACATTCAGTACTTC
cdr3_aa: CASSWREAGNIQYF

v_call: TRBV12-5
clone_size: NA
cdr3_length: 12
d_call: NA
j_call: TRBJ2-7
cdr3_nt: TGTGCTAGTGGGGACACCTCCTACGAGCAGTACTTC
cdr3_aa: CASGDTSYEQYF

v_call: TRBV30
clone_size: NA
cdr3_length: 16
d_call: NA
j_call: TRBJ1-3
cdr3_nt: TGTGCCTGGAGGGCCCTGCGGTGGTTCTCTGGAAACACCATATATTTT
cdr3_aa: CAWRALRWFSGNTIYF